The T cell receptor (beta chain) under discussion was sequenced for a study of T cell responses to AZD1222 COVID-19 vaccine. TCRdb keeps only in-frame clones here, not all; method: immunoSEQ multiplex PCR. The sample has fewer than 110,000 clones, about 90% seen once. Germline CDR1 is SGHRS and CDR2 is YFSETQ. This CDR3 is built from 19 residues. V was pared by 4 bases and J by 1 base, with 26 bases between. A note on this clone: The antigen is undetermined.

Whole-study findings and limits: Per reports, nearly half of all spike-specific TCRs target regions that are unmutated in variants. Clonal diversity may have been underestimated, and the donors were mostly white British, with more females than males.

The gene calls are TRBV5-1 and TRBJ2-5; possibly TRBD2 for D (6 bases). Sequenced material: peripheral blood, taken on day 0 of AZD1222 vaccination. The receptor comes from an adult in good health. CDR3 in amino acids: CASSPSGTPVLGSQETQYF. CDR3 DNA sequence: TGCGCCAGCAGCCCTTCCGGGACTCCCGTCCTCGGTAGCCAAGAGACCCAGTACTTC.